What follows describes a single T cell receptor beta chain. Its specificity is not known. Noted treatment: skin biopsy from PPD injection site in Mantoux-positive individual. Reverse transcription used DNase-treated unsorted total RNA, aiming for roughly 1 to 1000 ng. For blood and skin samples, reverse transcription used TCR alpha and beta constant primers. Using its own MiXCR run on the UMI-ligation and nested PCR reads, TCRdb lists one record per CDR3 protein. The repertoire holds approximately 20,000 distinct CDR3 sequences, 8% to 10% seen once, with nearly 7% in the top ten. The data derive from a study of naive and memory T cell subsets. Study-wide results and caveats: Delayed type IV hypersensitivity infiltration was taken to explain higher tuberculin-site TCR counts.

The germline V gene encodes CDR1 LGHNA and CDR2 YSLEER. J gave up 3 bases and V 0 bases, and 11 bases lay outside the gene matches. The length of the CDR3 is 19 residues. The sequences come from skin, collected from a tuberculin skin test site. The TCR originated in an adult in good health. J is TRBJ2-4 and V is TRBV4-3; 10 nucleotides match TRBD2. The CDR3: CASSQDYLAGASNKNIQYF. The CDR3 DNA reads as TGCGCCAGCAGCCAAGATTACCTAGCGGGGGCCTCGAACAAAAACATTCAGTACTTC.